A selection of T cell receptor beta chains follows, all from one sample in a study of cytomegalovirus exposure and HLA in healthy donors. The table came from immunoSEQ multiplex PCR; TCRdb's copy has only in-frame clones and leaves some out. The data hold 260,000 or so clones, with about 83% observed a single time. The sample was PBMCs. These receptors all come from a man between 18 and 35 years old in good health and CMV-seronegative. The CDR3 runs from the conserved cysteine through the conserved F or W. The D gene is left open where the match is weak. Clone size is shown for a subset of rows, as once, few, many or a class of expanded clone.

D,V,J,length,size,DNA,CDR3
-,TRBV9,TRBJ2-2,14,-,TGTGCCAGCAGCATATCGACGGGCACCGGGGAGCTGTTTTTT,CASSISTGTGELFF
TRBD2,TRBV5-1,TRBJ2-7,13,-,TGCGCCAGCAGCCCGGGGGGGTCGTACGAGCAGTACTTC,CASSPGGSYEQYF
-,TRBV18,TRBJ2-7,12,-,TGTGCCAGCTCTCGACCCCAGGGCGAGCAGTACTTC,CASSRPQGEQYF
-,TRBV5-6,TRBJ1-1,14,-,TGTGCCAGCAGCTCGTCGGGGGGACCCACTGAAGCTTTCTTT,CASSSSGGPTEAFF
TRBD1,TRBV19,TRBJ1-4,14,-,TGTGCCAGTAGTAAGAGACAGGGCGATGAAAAACTGTTTTTT,CASSKRQGDEKLFF
TRBD1,TRBV6-1,TRBJ1-1,12,-,TGTGCCAGCATCCTAGGACAGGAGGAAGCTTTCTTT,CASILGQEEAFF
TRBD2,TRBV27,TRBJ2-3,13,once,TGTGCCAGCACAAGCGGGGGCCCTGATACGCAGTATTTT,CASTSGGPDTQYF
-,TRBV6-5,TRBJ1-1,14,-,TGTGCCAGCAGTGTTGGAGGGAGTCTCCCTGAAGCTTTCTTT,CASSVGGSLPEAFF
-,TRBV29-1,TRBJ2-6,13,once,TGCAGCGTTTACTATCCGGGGGCCAACGTCCTGACTTTC,CSVYYPGANVLTF
-,TRBV2,TRBJ1-2,14,few,TGTGCCAGCAGTGGAGGACAGATGGTAGCCGGCTACACCTTC,CASSGGQMVAGYTF
TRBD1,TRBV5-1,TRBJ1-6,13,-,TGCGCCAGCAGCTTGACAGGGGGTTCACCCCTCCACTTT,CASSLTGGSPLHF
-,TRBV10-2,TRBJ1-1,12,few,TGCGCCAGCAAGACACAGGTTGGCAGAGCTTTCTTT,CASKTQVGRAFF
-,TRBV30,TRBJ1-3,14,-,TGTGCCTGGAGTCCAACAGGGTCGAGAAACACCATATATTTT,CAWSPTGSRNTIYF
-,TRBV29-1,TRBJ2-6,14,-,TGCAGCGTGGTGCTTCTTGGCGGGGCCAACGTCCTGACTTTC,CSVVLLGGANVLTF
TRBD2,TRBV5-6,TRBJ2-3,15,-,TGTGCCAGCAGCTCGGGACTAGCGAACACGGATACGCAGTATTTT,CASSSGLANTDTQYF
TRBD1,TRBV4-1,TRBJ2-2,16,-,TGCGCCAGCAGCCAAGAGACAGGGGCCTTAACCGGGGAGCTGTTTTTT,CASSQETGALTGELFF
-,TRBV25-1,TRBJ1-1,12,once,TGTGCCAGCAGTGACTATTACACTGAAGCTTTCTTT,CASSDYYTEAFF
-,TRBV28,TRBJ2-7,12,-,TGTGCCAGCTTACCAGGGGCGGGCGAGCAGTACTTC,CASLPGAGEQYF
TRBD1,TRBV6-1,TRBJ1-5,15,-,TGTGCCAGCAGCAGGGGGACTTTTGGCAATCAGCCCCAGCATTTT,CASSRGTFGNQPQHF
-,TRBV9,TRBJ1-1,13,-,TGTGCCAGCAGCGTAGCTAGCAACACTGAAGCTTTCTTT,CASSVASNTEAFF
-,TRBV7-2,TRBJ2-7,13,-,TGTGCCAGCAGCTTAGTAGCCGGAAGGGGGCAGTACTTC,CASSLVAGRGQYF
TRBD1,TRBV6-1,TRBJ1-1,10,-,TGTGCCAGCAGGGACAGGGGCGCTTTCTTT,CASRDRGAFF
TRBD1,TRBV9,TRBJ1-2,14,-,TGTGCCAGCAGCGTGGGGACAGGGGACTATGGCTACACCTTC,CASSVGTGDYGYTF
-,TRBV6-6,TRBJ2-3,13,-,TGTGCCAGCAGGATAGCGATCACAGATACGCAGTATTTT,CASRIAITDTQYF
-,TRBV5-8,TRBJ1-2,14,-,TGTGCCAGCAGCTTGGCAGGGTTGAGCTATGGCTACACCTTC,CASSLAGLSYGYTF
-,TRBV18,TRBJ1-2,14,-,TGTGCCAGCTCACCACAGGGGTTGAACTATGGCTACACCTTC,CASSPQGLNYGYTF
TRBD1,TRBV4-3,TRBJ1-2,14,-,TGCGCCAGCAGCCAAGGACAGGGGGCCGGTGGCTACACCTTC,CASSQGQGAGGYTF
-,TRBV28,TRBJ2-7,14,-,TGTGCCAGCAGTATACACAGGGTACTTGGCGAGCAGTACTTC,CASSIHRVLGEQYF
-,TRBV5-1,TRBJ2-5,14,-,TGCGCCAGCAGCTTAATGAGCGGACAAGAGACCCAGTACTTC,CASSLMSGQETQYF
TRBD1,TRBV5-1,TRBJ1-1,14,-,TGCGCCAGCAGCTTGGAGTCAGGGGGAACTGAAGCTTTCTTT,CASSLESGGTEAFF
-,TRBV27,TRBJ1-1,14,-,TGTGCCAGCAGATGGGACAAACGGGGCACTGAAGCTTTCTTT,CASRWDKRGTEAFF
TRBD1,TRBV28,TRBJ1-4,16,-,TGTGCCAGCAGTCCGACCGGGACAGGAGGGGATGAAAAACTGTTTTTT,CASSPTGTGGDEKLFF
-,TRBV27,TRBJ1-2,14,-,TGTGCCAGCAGTTTGGGTAGCGGGTGGGGTGGCTACACCTTC,CASSLGSGWGGYTF
TRBD2,TRBV7-2,TRBJ2-7,17,once,TGTGCCAGCAGCTTTGCTGAGAGCGGGAGGGACCACTACGAGCAGTACTTC,CASSFAESGRDHYEQYF
-,TRBV28,TRBJ2-7,13,-,TGTGCCAGCAGCAGAATTACAGGCTACGAGCAGTACTTC,CASSRITGYEQYF
-,TRBV5-1,TRBJ2-7,14,-,TGCGCCAGCAGCCCCCGGGACAACGGCTACGAGCAGTACTTC,CASSPRDNGYEQYF
TRBD1,TRBV5-1,TRBJ2-3,15,-,TGCGCCAGCAGCTTGGCGGGACAGGGGACAGATACGCAGTATTTT,CASSLAGQGTDTQYF
TRBD2,TRBV30,TRBJ2-2,16,-,TGTGCCTGGAGTCCGTTAGCGGGAGCCAACACCGGGGAGCTGTTTTTT,CAWSPLAGANTGELFF
TRBD1,TRBV7-9,TRBJ1-6,18,-,TGTGCCAGCAGCGCGGGACAGGGCAATTTCTACTATAATTCACCCCTCCACTTT,CASSAGQGNFYYNSPLHF
TRBD1,TRBV14,TRBJ2-1,17,few,TGTGCCAGCAGCCAAGATTACGGGACAGGGGTTCTAAATGAGCAGTTCTTC,CASSQDYGTGVLNEQFF
-,TRBV28,TRBJ2-7,12,once,TGTGCCAGCAGCCCCCCTACGATCGAGCAGTACTTC,CASSPPTIEQYF
TRBD2,TRBV7-8,TRBJ2-1,18,-,TGTGCCAGCAGCTTAGGACTAGCGGGGGACCCGTACTACAATGAGCAGTTCTTC,CASSLGLAGDPYYNEQFF
TRBD1,TRBV4-2,TRBJ1-2,14,-,TGTGCCAGCAGCCAAGGGGACAGGGACTATGGCTACACCTTC,CASSQGDRDYGYTF
-,TRBV5-1,TRBJ1-1,13,-,TGCGCCACCACCGACAGGCCAGACTCTGAAGCTTTCTTT,CATTDRPDSEAFF
-,TRBV12-5,TRBJ1-4,12,-,TGTGCTAGTGGTTCCAACACGTTCCAACTGTTTTTT,CASGSNTFQLFF
-,TRBV28,TRBJ2-7,12,once,TGTGCCAGCACCGCGGATCACTACGAGCAGTACTTC,CASTADHYEQYF